This T cell receptor (beta chain) was sequenced in a study of blood T cell repertoires in COVID-19. The CDR3 spans 15 residues. V lost 4 bases and J lost 8; bases outside the gene matches: 14. The germline CDR1 and CDR2 sequences are SGDLS and YYNGEE. Assay used: immunoSEQ multiplex PCR; TCRdb lists only in-frame clones, some missing. Of around 290,000 clones in the sample, roughly 86% were seen once. The chain combines TRBV9 with TRBJ1-2, with TRBD1 identical over 7 bases. Sequenced sample: PBMCs or T cells enriched from blood (not recorded which). This sequence was found in a woman under 30 who had recovered from COVID-19. Here the CDR3 reads CASSLRTGSELGYTF. CDR3 nucleotides: TGTGCCAGCAGCCTCCGGACAGGTTCTGAACTGGGCTACACCTTC.